These T cell receptor beta chains were read from a single sample in a study of CD8 T cells in Susac syndrome. TCRdb redid the calling of the immunoSEQ multiplex PCR reads with MiXCR, one entry per CDR3 protein. The sample yields about 90,000 distinct CDR3 sequences, 95% to 96% seen once. Sequenced material: CD8+ T cells from PBMCs. Receptor source: a human donor with Susac syndrome. CDR3s include the opening cysteine and the closing phenylalanine or tryptophan. The D gene is left open where the match is weak. Rows give clone size only sometimes, using once, few, many, or a class for an expanded clone.

CDR3aa: CASSQTTDSSNQPQHF; v_gene: TRBV4-3; len: 16; abundance: NA; d_gene: NA; j_gene: TRBJ1-5
CDR3aa: CASSLRRGSATEAFF; v_gene: TRBV7-2; len: 15; abundance: NA; d_gene: NA; j_gene: TRBJ1-1
CDR3aa: CSVELAGIGNQPQHF; v_gene: TRBV29-1; len: 15; abundance: NA; d_gene: NA; j_gene: TRBJ1-5
CDR3aa: CASSFESGQGARVDEKLFF; v_gene: TRBV7-9; len: 19; abundance: NA; d_gene: TRBD1; j_gene: TRBJ1-4
CDR3aa: CASSLGTTGSRHTEAFF; v_gene: TRBV5-1; len: 17; abundance: NA; d_gene: NA; j_gene: TRBJ1-1
CDR3aa: CATSRTTGTEAFF; v_gene: TRBV15; len: 13; abundance: NA; d_gene: NA; j_gene: TRBJ1-1
CDR3aa: CASGGTSEETQYF; v_gene: TRBV5-6; len: 13; abundance: NA; d_gene: TRBD2; j_gene: TRBJ2-5
CDR3aa: CASSPNRGPTYEQYF; v_gene: TRBV7-9; len: 15; abundance: NA; d_gene: TRBD1; j_gene: TRBJ2-7
CDR3aa: CASSWGQGSYEQYF; v_gene: TRBV5-4; len: 14; abundance: NA; d_gene: NA; j_gene: TRBJ2-7
CDR3aa: CSAFRDGQETQYF; v_gene: TRBV20-1; len: 13; abundance: NA; d_gene: NA; j_gene: TRBJ2-5
CDR3aa: CASSPEIAEAFF; v_gene: TRBV7-2; len: 12; abundance: once; d_gene: NA; j_gene: TRBJ1-1
CDR3aa: CASSPGQASYEQYF; v_gene: TRBV19; len: 14; abundance: NA; d_gene: TRBD1; j_gene: TRBJ2-7
CDR3aa: CASSQDQGQGQFF; v_gene: TRBV3-1; len: 13; abundance: NA; d_gene: TRBD1; j_gene: TRBJ2-1
CDR3aa: CSARDGEAGGNSPLHF; v_gene: TRBV20-1; len: 16; abundance: NA; d_gene: TRBD1; j_gene: TRBJ1-6
CDR3aa: CSAKRGSGGNEQFF; v_gene: TRBV20-1; len: 14; abundance: NA; d_gene: TRBD2; j_gene: TRBJ2-1
CDR3aa: CASSSGQGFAGANVLTF; v_gene: TRBV12-3/TRBV12-4; len: 17; abundance: NA; d_gene: TRBD1; j_gene: TRBJ2-6
CDR3aa: CASSQTQGFVGYTF; v_gene: TRBV7-2; len: 14; abundance: NA; d_gene: NA; j_gene: TRBJ1-2
CDR3aa: CASSLLAGTDNEQFF; v_gene: TRBV5-4; len: 15; abundance: NA; d_gene: TRBD2; j_gene: TRBJ2-1
CDR3aa: CASRPQGDYEKLFF; v_gene: TRBV2; len: 14; abundance: once; d_gene: NA; j_gene: TRBJ1-4
CDR3aa: CAWTPLRDSMNTEAFF; v_gene: TRBV30; len: 16; abundance: NA; d_gene: NA; j_gene: TRBJ1-1
CDR3aa: CASSSGAYSYNEQFF; v_gene: TRBV5-1; len: 15; abundance: NA; d_gene: NA; j_gene: TRBJ2-1
CDR3aa: CAILTGVRGYTF; v_gene: TRBV10-3; len: 12; abundance: NA; d_gene: NA; j_gene: TRBJ1-2
CDR3aa: CASSSFQGAGTEQYF; v_gene: TRBV7-9; len: 15; abundance: NA; d_gene: TRBD1; j_gene: TRBJ2-7
CDR3aa: CASSLGLLGQAHGYTF; v_gene: TRBV7-8; len: 16; abundance: NA; d_gene: TRBD1; j_gene: TRBJ1-2
CDR3aa: CASSYMPVSYEQYF; v_gene: TRBV6-2/TRBV6-3; len: 14; abundance: NA; d_gene: NA; j_gene: TRBJ2-7
CDR3aa: CASTSGQMNTEAFF; v_gene: TRBV27; len: 14; abundance: NA; d_gene: TRBD1; j_gene: TRBJ1-1
CDR3aa: CASSSLRAKNIQYF; v_gene: TRBV12-3/TRBV12-4; len: 14; abundance: NA; d_gene: NA; j_gene: TRBJ2-4
CDR3aa: CSAQLGTELNTEAFF; v_gene: TRBV20-1; len: 15; abundance: NA; d_gene: TRBD1; j_gene: TRBJ1-1